This T cell receptor (beta chain) was identified during a study of T cells in Graves' hyperthyroidism and ophthalmopathy (dated by TCRdb to the late 2010s). General notes on the study: Peripheral blood was sampled at the time of initial diagnosis, prior to any treatment. To identify TCR V-J signatures that set the groups apart, the researchers used a discovery cohort of 100 patients, made up of under 45 with Graves' ophthalmopathy and approximately 57 with stable Graves' hyperthyroidism. Prospective prediction of ophthalmopathy was tested in an independent validation cohort of some 20 hyperthyroidism patients and 15 to 17 patients who later progressed to ophthalmopathy. The roughly 91 discovery patients were randomly divided into training and test sets at a 7:3 ratio. In roughly six Graves' hyperthyroidism patients, the study also compared T-cell repertoires from thyroid tissue with T-cell repertoires from blood. After blood sampling, hyperthyroidism patients were treated with methimazole at a starting dose of 30 mg daily, and ophthalmopathy patients were treated with high-dose intravenous methylprednisolone. According to the paper, TCR Vbeta CDR3 sequencing was carried out on more than 120 peripheral blood samples, which came from fewer than 50 ophthalmopathy, around 74 hyperthyroidism and some 17 progressor patients. The paper's findings and limits, for the study overall: Ophthalmopathy was separated from stable hyperthyroidism by a 13 V-J signature model, with 87.88% sensitivity and roughly 84% specificity obtained in cross-validation and 80%/75% obtained in testing. In validation, progression to ophthalmopathy was predicted by the model with roughly 69% sensitivity and 72.22% specificity, a median of approximately 6.5 months before onset. No statistical method was used to set the sample size in advance, and investigators knew the group allocation. Most expanded thyroid clonotypes (frequency above 0.001) were also detected in blood, suggesting blood repertoires may reflect thyroid immune responses.

CDR1 and CDR2 (GTSNPN, SVGIG) derive from the germline V gene (reference sequence). Spanning cysteine to phenylalanine, the CDR3 consists of 15 amino acids. The CDR3 DNA has 45 bases and is translated from base 1. V lost 2 bases and J lost 0 bases, and the count of bases not matched to a germline gene is 5. A patient counted as having stable Graves' hyperthyroidism if no progression to ophthalmopathy occurred over 18 months of follow-up. Hyperthyroidism patients were newly diagnosed, had a disease duration of under 2 months, and were aged 18 to 65 years. The study excluded patients with uncontrolled infections, other autoimmune diseases, pregnancy or lactation. Diagnoses were based on clinical symptoms, serum thyroxine and TRAb, thyroid ultrasound and orbital computed tomography. PBMCs were separated from under 11 ml of fresh peripheral blood using Ficoll-Paque density gradient centrifugation. Total RNA was extracted with Trizol reagent, and quality was checked on an Agilent 2100 Bioanalyzer.

Amplification of TCR beta CDR3 regions was carried out from RNA transcripts. The TCR CDR3 was subjected to a first round of RT-PCR using the HTBI primer set and the Qiagen OneStep RT-PCR kit. Libraries were constructed in a second round of multiplex PCR, after which size selection and purification were performed. Libraries were sequenced paired-end with 100 bp reads on an Illumina HiSeq2000. Concerning the study's data processing: SOAPnuke was used to process the raw data, throwing out any read that contained adapters or uncalled bases, had a mean Phred below 15, or lacked an exact constant-primer or identifier match. COPE v1.2.5 was used to merge the high-quality paired reads, and each unique nucleotide sequence was defined as a clonotype. Clonotypes were aligned to IMGT TRBV, TRBD and TRBJ reference segments using MiTCR v1.1. The analysis was restricted to V-J combinations with a frequency above 0.0001, which together covered just over 98% of the repertoires. A TCS score was defined as the ratio of F50 (clonal expansion) to E x V (chaos), with BLOSUM62-based TCRdist applied between CDR3 peptides within each V-J. Welch's t-statistics and random forest reduced 514 V-J features to 13, which were used in a naive Bayes classifier (R e1071). TCRdb reprocessed the public reads (quality trimming at Q25 with fastp, clone calling with MiXCR) and kept in-frame beta chains. CDR3 protein duplicates are merged, each entry listing the most common genes and DNA. These V and J calls originate from TCRdb's pipeline instead of the authors' own analysis. Across this sample there are approximately 300,000 distinct CDR3 sequences, with about 15% seen only once. Approximately 31% of the sample is taken by the ten largest.

This clonotype appeared many times. Its specific antigen is unknown. One base away there is no much larger clone; base qualities are not given. This chain joins TRBV30 to TRBJ2-3, and 7 bases in between align with TRBD2. This receptor was obtained from a man aged 25 to 45 with Graves' hyperthyroidism. Sequencing was done on a sample of blood. The CDR3 region: CAWSISGLSTDTQYF. The sequence in DNA is TGTGCCTGGAGTATTAGCGGGCTGAGCACAGATACGCAGTATTTT.